This entry concerns a single T cell receptor beta chain. TCRdb re-processed the PCR reads through MiXCR. The sample records approximately 41,000 clones, 28% being singletons. These data come from a study of metastatic and nonmetastatic thyroid tumors. The germline V gene has CDR1 LNHDA and CDR2 SQIVND (reference sequence). Unmatched junction bases numbered 12, after V lost 0 bases and J lost 8 bases. The CDR3 spans 17 residues. None of the patients had undergone any treatment ahead of thyroid surgery. This chain links TRBV19 with TRBJ1-2; 10 nucleotides match TRBD1. This sequence originates from a male donor with papillary thyroid cancer or a benign thyroid nodule (not recorded which). Some clones in this sample may be carry-over from other donors' samples. The sequenced sample was blood. CDR3: CASSIEARDRGQGGYTF. In nucleotides, the CDR3 is TGTGCCAGTAGTATAGAGGCCCGGGACAGGGGTCAAGGAGGCTACACCTTC.